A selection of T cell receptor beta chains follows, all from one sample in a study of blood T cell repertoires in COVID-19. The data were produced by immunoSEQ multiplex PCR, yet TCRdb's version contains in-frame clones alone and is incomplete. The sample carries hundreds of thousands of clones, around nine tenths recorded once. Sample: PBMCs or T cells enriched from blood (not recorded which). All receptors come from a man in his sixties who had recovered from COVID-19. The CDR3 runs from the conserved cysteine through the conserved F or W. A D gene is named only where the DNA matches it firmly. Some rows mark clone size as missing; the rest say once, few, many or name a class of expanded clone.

cdr3_nt: TGTGCCAGCAGCCCCCTAAGCTCCTACGAGCAGTACTTC
cdr3_aa: CASSPLSSYEQYF
clone_size: few
d_call: .
j_call: TRBJ2-7
v_call: TRBV11-2
cdr3_length: 13

cdr3_nt: TGTGCCAGCAGCTTAGTGGGGGCGAGAGGGGATCAGCCCCAGCATTTT
cdr3_aa: CASSLVGARGDQPQHF
clone_size: .
d_call: .
j_call: TRBJ1-5
v_call: TRBV7-2
cdr3_length: 16

cdr3_nt: TGTGCCAGCAGTTTATCTCGGGGTGGAGGGAACTCAGAGGATTCACCCCTCCACTTT
cdr3_aa: CASSLSRGGGNSEDSPLHF
clone_size: .
d_call: .
j_call: TRBJ1-6
v_call: TRBV27
cdr3_length: 19

cdr3_nt: TGCGCCAGCAGCCAAGGCCTAGCGGGCTTGACCGGGGAGCTGTTTTTT
cdr3_aa: CASSQGLAGLTGELFF
clone_size: .
d_call: TRBD2
j_call: TRBJ2-2
v_call: TRBV4-3
cdr3_length: 16

cdr3_nt: TGTGCCAGCACAAACCGGGACAGTTCCACTTACTATGGCTACACCTTC
cdr3_aa: CASTNRDSSTYYGYTF
clone_size: .
d_call: TRBD1
j_call: TRBJ1-2
v_call: TRBV2
cdr3_length: 16

cdr3_nt: TGTGCCAGCTCATCCCCGGGACAGGGGTCCTACGAGCAGTACTTC
cdr3_aa: CASSSPGQGSYEQYF
clone_size: .
d_call: TRBD1
j_call: TRBJ2-7
v_call: TRBV18
cdr3_length: 15

cdr3_nt: TGCGCCAGCAGCTTGGTTTTGACTAGTGACCTTCCTCAAGAGACCCAGTACTTC
cdr3_aa: CASSLVLTSDLPQETQYF
clone_size: .
d_call: .
j_call: TRBJ2-5
v_call: TRBV5-1
cdr3_length: 18

cdr3_nt: TGCAGCGTTTCTTTCAGGGGCGACGAGCAGTTCTTC
cdr3_aa: CSVSFRGDEQFF
clone_size: .
d_call: .
j_call: TRBJ2-1
v_call: TRBV29-1
cdr3_length: 12

cdr3_nt: TGTGCCAGCACAAGACTGGGCACAGATACGCAGTATTTT
cdr3_aa: CASTRLGTDTQYF
clone_size: .
d_call: .
j_call: TRBJ2-3
v_call: TRBV3-1/TRBV3-2
cdr3_length: 13

cdr3_nt: TGTGCCAGCAGCCCCCAGTATACGCAGTATTTT
cdr3_aa: CASSPQYTQYF
clone_size: .
d_call: .
j_call: TRBJ2-3
v_call: TRBV7-9
cdr3_length: 11

cdr3_nt: TGTGCCATTGGGACTAGCGGGAGTCCAACAGATACGCAGTATTTT
cdr3_aa: CAIGTSGSPTDTQYF
clone_size: .
d_call: TRBD2
j_call: TRBJ2-3
v_call: TRBV10-3
cdr3_length: 15

cdr3_nt: TGTGCCAGCAGCTTACCGGGAGGAGGTGAGGCCCAGTACTTC
cdr3_aa: CASSLPGGGEAQYF
clone_size: .
d_call: TRBD2
j_call: TRBJ2-5
v_call: TRBV11-2
cdr3_length: 14

cdr3_nt: TGTGCCAGCAGCGGGCCTCTAGCGGGCACCTACGAGCAGTACTTC
cdr3_aa: CASSGPLAGTYEQYF
clone_size: .
d_call: TRBD2
j_call: TRBJ2-7
v_call: TRBV9
cdr3_length: 15

cdr3_nt: TGCGCCAGCAGCTTGGGCTCCGGGACTAGCGGGAAGTTTGGGCAGTTCTTC
cdr3_aa: CASSLGSGTSGKFGQFF
clone_size: .
d_call: TRBD2
j_call: TRBJ2-1
v_call: TRBV5-1
cdr3_length: 17

cdr3_nt: TGTGCCAGCAGCTTCTCCCGGGGGGGCTACGAGCAGTACTTC
cdr3_aa: CASSFSRGGYEQYF
clone_size: .
d_call: TRBD2
j_call: TRBJ2-7
v_call: TRBV5-4
cdr3_length: 14

cdr3_nt: TGCGCCAGCAGCTCGGACTCAAGCTCCTACAATGAGCAGTTCTTC
cdr3_aa: CASSSDSSSYNEQFF
clone_size: .
d_call: .
j_call: TRBJ2-1
v_call: TRBV5-1
cdr3_length: 15

cdr3_nt: TGTGCCAGTAGTAACGCGGGGACAGCTAATGAAAAACTGTTTTTT
cdr3_aa: CASSNAGTANEKLFF
clone_size: .
d_call: TRBD1
j_call: TRBJ1-4
v_call: TRBV19
cdr3_length: 15

cdr3_nt: TGCGCCAGCAGGAGGGCCCTAGCGTTCGTCAATGAGCAGTTCTTC
cdr3_aa: CASRRALAFVNEQFF
clone_size: .
d_call: .
j_call: TRBJ2-1
v_call: TRBV5-1
cdr3_length: 15

cdr3_nt: TGTGCCAGCGGCAACCAGGGATTTGAGGGAAACACCATATATTTT
cdr3_aa: CASGNQGFEGNTIYF
clone_size: few
d_call: .
j_call: TRBJ1-3
v_call: TRBV6-5
cdr3_length: 15

cdr3_nt: TGTGCCAGTAGTACGGCAGATACGCAGTATTTT
cdr3_aa: CASSTADTQYF
clone_size: .
d_call: .
j_call: TRBJ2-3
v_call: TRBV19
cdr3_length: 11

cdr3_nt: TGTGCCACCAGCGAGGGGACACATCAGCCCCAGCATTTT
cdr3_aa: CATSEGTHQPQHF
clone_size: .
d_call: .
j_call: TRBJ1-5
v_call: TRBV24-1
cdr3_length: 13

cdr3_nt: TGCAGCGTTGACCGGGAGGGGTCTACCGGGGAGCTGTTTTTT
cdr3_aa: CSVDREGSTGELFF
clone_size: .
d_call: TRBD2
j_call: TRBJ2-2
v_call: TRBV29-1
cdr3_length: 14

cdr3_nt: TGTGCCAGTAGTATCTTCGGGACAGGGGGCTTCTACAATGAGCAGTTCTTC
cdr3_aa: CASSIFGTGGFYNEQFF
clone_size: .
d_call: TRBD1
j_call: TRBJ2-1
v_call: TRBV19
cdr3_length: 17

cdr3_nt: TGCGCCAGCAACGTAGGGGGTGACCAGGGGACCCAGTACTTC
cdr3_aa: CASNVGGDQGTQYF
clone_size: once
d_call: .
j_call: TRBJ2-5
v_call: TRBV5-1
cdr3_length: 14

cdr3_nt: TGTGCCACCAGTGAAAACACCGGGACTAGCCGCTACGAGCAGTACTTC
cdr3_aa: CATSENTGTSRYEQYF
clone_size: few
d_call: TRBD2
j_call: TRBJ2-7
v_call: TRBV24-1
cdr3_length: 16

cdr3_nt: TGTGCCAGCAGCTTTATACGGGACAACTACGAGCAGTACTTC
cdr3_aa: CASSFIRDNYEQYF
clone_size: once
d_call: .
j_call: TRBJ2-7
v_call: TRBV28
cdr3_length: 14

cdr3_nt: TGTGCCAGCAGAACGGCTAGGCTTAACACCGGGGAGCTGTTTTTT
cdr3_aa: CASRTARLNTGELFF
clone_size: .
d_call: .
j_call: TRBJ2-2
v_call: TRBV7-9
cdr3_length: 15

cdr3_nt: TGTGCCAGCAGCCTAGCACCCCCTTGGGAGCAGTACTTC
cdr3_aa: CASSLAPPWEQYF
clone_size: .
d_call: .
j_call: TRBJ2-7
v_call: TRBV28
cdr3_length: 13

cdr3_nt: TGTGCCATCAGTGAGCGGACTGAAGCTTTCTTT
cdr3_aa: CAISERTEAFF
clone_size: .
d_call: .
j_call: TRBJ1-1
v_call: TRBV10-3
cdr3_length: 11

cdr3_nt: TGTGCCAGCAGTGAAGACAGGAGCTCCTACAATGAGCAGTTCTTC
cdr3_aa: CASSEDRSSYNEQFF
clone_size: .
d_call: .
j_call: TRBJ2-1
v_call: TRBV2
cdr3_length: 15

cdr3_nt: TGTGCCAGCAGTTCTGTCGTGGGCGGGGCCTACGAGCAGTACTTC
cdr3_aa: CASSSVVGGAYEQYF
clone_size: .
d_call: .
j_call: TRBJ2-7
v_call: TRBV6-2/TRBV6-3
cdr3_length: 15

cdr3_nt: TGTGCCTGGACGCGGGGTAGGGCCCCCTGGGAATCACCCCTCCACTTT
cdr3_aa: CAWTRGRAPWESPLHF
clone_size: .
d_call: .
j_call: TRBJ1-6
v_call: TRBV30
cdr3_length: 16

cdr3_nt: TGTGCCAGCAGCCCTGGGACAGGGGAGGGAAATGAAAAACTGTTTTTT
cdr3_aa: CASSPGTGEGNEKLFF
clone_size: .
d_call: TRBD1
j_call: TRBJ1-4
v_call: TRBV9
cdr3_length: 16

cdr3_nt: TGTGCCAGCAGCTACAATCAGCCCCAGCATTTT
cdr3_aa: CASSYNQPQHF
clone_size: .
d_call: .
j_call: TRBJ1-5
v_call: TRBV2
cdr3_length: 11

cdr3_nt: TGTGCCTGGAGTGGCAGGGGTCTCTTGTCCTCCTACGAGCAGTACTTC
cdr3_aa: CAWSGRGLLSSYEQYF
clone_size: .
d_call: .
j_call: TRBJ2-7
v_call: TRBV30
cdr3_length: 16

cdr3_nt: TGCGCCAGCAGCCAAGGTTGGGGACAGGGGCCTACCGGGGAGCTGTTTTTT
cdr3_aa: CASSQGWGQGPTGELFF
clone_size: .
d_call: TRBD1
j_call: TRBJ2-2
v_call: TRBV5-1
cdr3_length: 17

cdr3_nt: TGTGCCAGTAGTAGCTTACAGGGGCCTGCGAACACCGGGGAGCTGTTTTTT
cdr3_aa: CASSSLQGPANTGELFF
clone_size: .
d_call: TRBD1
j_call: TRBJ2-2
v_call: TRBV19
cdr3_length: 17

cdr3_nt: TGTGCCAGCAGTCTTCGACAGAACACTGAAGCTTTCTTT
cdr3_aa: CASSLRQNTEAFF
clone_size: .
d_call: .
j_call: TRBJ1-1
v_call: TRBV7-3
cdr3_length: 13

cdr3_nt: TGTGCCAGCAGCCAACAGGTGACCTCGAACACTGAAGCTTTCTTT
cdr3_aa: CASSQQVTSNTEAFF
clone_size: .
d_call: .
j_call: TRBJ1-1
v_call: TRBV5-6
cdr3_length: 15

cdr3_nt: TGTGCCAGCAGCTTAATTGCTAGCGGGAGGGCCGCAGATACGCAGTATTTT
cdr3_aa: CASSLIASGRAADTQYF
clone_size: .
d_call: TRBD2
j_call: TRBJ2-3
v_call: TRBV11-2
cdr3_length: 17

cdr3_nt: TGTGCCAGCAGCATTCAGGGGTCGACTAATGAAAAACTGTTTTTT
cdr3_aa: CASSIQGSTNEKLFF
clone_size: .
d_call: .
j_call: TRBJ1-4
v_call: TRBV11-2
cdr3_length: 15

cdr3_nt: TGTGCCACCAGTGTGACAGGGCCCACAGATACGCAGTATTTT
cdr3_aa: CATSVTGPTDTQYF
clone_size: .
d_call: TRBD1
j_call: TRBJ2-3
v_call: TRBV24-1
cdr3_length: 14